This is a list of T cell receptor beta chains from one sample in a study of immune evolution from preneoplasia to lung adenocarcinoma. Only in-frame clones appear in the TCRdb table, and some are missing; sequencing was by immunoSEQ multiplex PCR. The sample has several thousand clones; 82% are singletons. Sequenced material: FFPE lung adenocarcinoma in situ tissue. All receptors derive from a person aged 70 to 79 with lung adenocarcinoma. Both conserved end residues are part of each CDR3. The D gene is left open where the match is weak.

J gene	D gene	V gene	CDR3 protein	CDR3 DNA
TRBJ2-5	.	TRBV6-1	CASSEASAFPQETQYF	TGTGCCAGCAGTGAAGCTTCCGCGTTCCCACAAGAGACCCAGTACTTC
TRBJ1-3	.	TRBV19	CASSSIGGNTIYF	TGTGCCAGTAGTTCCATCGGCGGAAACACCATATATTTT
TRBJ2-3	.	TRBV28	CASTSSGPTDTQYF	TGTGCCAGCACCTCAAGTGGGCCAACAGATACGCAGTATTTT
TRBJ1-5	.	TRBV10-3	CAISESTRGREPQHF	TGTGCCATCAGTGAGTCGACGAGGGGTAGGGAGCCCCAGCATTTT
TRBJ2-7	.	TRBV5-1	CASSLGGGVHEQYF	TGCGCCAGCAGCTTGGGGGGAGGCGTCCACGAGCAGTACTTC
TRBJ2-5	.	TRBV6-5	CASSLGAALETQYF	TGTGCCAGCAGTCTCGGGGCAGCTCTGGAGACCCAGTACTTC
TRBJ2-1	.	TRBV10-1	CASMNGPNNEQFF	TGCGCCAGCATGAACGGGCCTAACAATGAGCAGTTCTTC
TRBJ2-7	.	TRBV10-3	CAISESLALYF	TGTGCCATCAGTGAGTCTTTAGCCTTGTACTTC
TRBJ1-3	.	TRBV5-6	CASSLGELRHSGNTIYF	TGTGCCAGCAGCTTAGGGGAACTAAGACACTCTGGAAACACCATATATTTT
TRBJ1-1	.	TRBV19	CASSIPRESTEAFF	TGTGCCAGTAGTATTCCCAGGGAGAGCACTGAAGCTTTCTTT
TRBJ1-1	TRBD1	TRBV19	CASGFDRGNTEAFF	TGTGCCAGTGGTTTCGACAGGGGCAACACTGAAGCTTTCTTT
TRBJ1-1	.	TRBV5-1	CASSIQGLNTEAFF	TGCGCCAGCAGCATACAGGGATTGAACACTGAAGCTTTCTTT
TRBJ2-1	.	TRBV20-1	CSASEREQFF	TGCAGTGCTAGCGAGAGGGAGCAGTTCTTC
TRBJ2-3	.	TRBV6-1	CASSDWVGSTDTQYF	TGTGCCAGCAGTGACTGGGTCGGGAGCACAGATACGCAGTATTTT
TRBJ2-7	.	TRBV2	CASLLGAIMPAEQYF	TGTGCCAGCCTCTTGGGGGCGATAATGCCAGCCGAGCAGTACTTC
TRBJ1-1	TRBD1	TRBV28	CASQRQGSRTTEAFF	TGTGCCAGCCAAAGACAGGGTTCGCGGACCACTGAAGCTTTCTTT
TRBJ2-7	.	TRBV7-3	CASSLTPPPQEQYF	TGTGCCAGCAGCTTAACACCTCCCCCCCAGGAGCAGTACTTC
TRBJ1-2	TRBD1	TRBV5-6	CASSSGTANYGYTF	TGTGCCAGCAGCTCAGGGACAGCTAACTATGGCTACACCTTC